The clone carrying this TCR beta chain was found a few times. This sample was included in a study of blood T cell repertoires in COVID-19. Profiling relied on immunoSEQ multiplex PCR, and the TCRdb table lists in-frame clones only, not all of them. Among 200,000 to 250,000 clones listed, under 85% were seen once. The clonotype comes from a woman in her thirties or forties with active or convalescent COVID-19. Input material: peripheral blood.

The CDR3 region is CASSLNNESNEKLFF. The CDR3 bases are TGTGCCAGCAGCTTAAATAATGAGTCTAATGAAAAACTGTTTTTT. The V call is TRBV7-9, the J call TRBJ1-4; D not resolved. CDR1 is SEHNR, CDR2 FQNEAQ, per germline (reference sequence). CDR3 size: 15 residues. Trimming removed 2 bases from V and 3 bases from J, with 10 bases in between. The full variable domain, in which reference TRBV7-9 and TRBJ1-4 provide the parts outside the CDR3, is DTGVSQNPRHKITKRGQNVTFRCDPISEHNRLYWYRQTLGQGPEFLTYFQNEAQLEKSRLLSDRFSAERPKGSFSTLEIQRTEQGDSAMYLCASSLNNESNEKLFFGSGTQLSVL.